These 2 T cell receptor beta chains share one sample of origin, sequenced in a study of blood T cell repertoires in COVID-19. Some clones are missing from TCRdb's copy, which holds only in-frame ones; the method was immunoSEQ multiplex PCR. The sample includes about 99,000 clones, 79% seen only once; the top ten take around 18%. The specimen was peripheral blood. These TCRs come from a woman over 75 with active or convalescent COVID-19.

The rearrangement uses TRBV6-1 and TRBJ1-4, with D tentatively TRBD1 (5 bases). Looked up from germline, CDR1 is MNHNS and CDR2 is SASEGT. V was trimmed by 0 bases and J by 2 bases, leaving 10 bases between them. The length of the CDR3 is 16 residues. The CDR3 loop is CASSEALAGTNEKLFF. CDR3 nucleotides: TGTGCCAGCAGTGAAGCGCTGGCAGGGACTAATGAAAAACTGTTTTTT.

The chain combines TRBV24-1 with TRBJ2-1; D is perhaps TRBD2 (7 bases). The germline V and J ends were trimmed by 1 base and 8 bases, with 8 bases remaining between them. The CDR3 is 13 residues long. Per the germline V gene, CDR1 is KGHDR and CDR2 is SFDVKD. This CDR3 reads CATSDFGGHEQFF. The CDR3 coding sequence is TGTGCCACCAGTGATTTCGGGGGGCATGAGCAGTTCTTC.